This TCR beta chain was sequenced for a study of early T cells in non-severe SARS-CoV-2 infection. Study information: Unsorted whole-blood RNA was sequenced in bulk, leaving chains unpaired. Findings of the study overall: Private and CD4 specificities were missed by VDJdb matching, which favored anti-spike CD8 responses.

TCRdb redid the calling of the 5' RACE reads with MiXCR, one entry per CDR3 protein. The table has 43,000 or so distinct CDR3 sequences, roughly 7% seen once. Germline assignment: CDR1 SEHNR and CDR2 FQNEAQ (reference sequence). This CDR3 is 14 amino acids long. J was trimmed by 8 bases and V by 5 bases; bases with no gene match: 6. Of note for this clonotype: As yet, its antigen is unknown.

Specimen: whole blood. The V call is TRBV7-9, the J call TRBJ2-4; 10 positions agree with TRBD1. The TCR was taken from an adult who was a healthcare worker with PCR-confirmed SARS-CoV-2 infection or an uninfected control (not recorded which). CDR3 bases: TGTGCCAGCAGCCCTGGACAGGGGGAATACATTCAGTACTTC. This codes for CASSPGQGEYIQYF. Drawing the rest from reference TRBV7-9 and TRBJ2-4, the complete variable domain is DTGVSQNPRHKITKRGQNVTFRCDPISEHNRLYWYRQTLGQGPEFLTYFQNEAQLEKSRLLSDRFSAERPKGSFSTLEIQRTEQGDSAMYLCASSPGQGEYIQYFGAGTRLSVL.